This T cell receptor (beta chain) was captured by sequencing in a study of post-analysis software for immune sequencing data. Study-wide context: Relapsing-remitting, secondary progressive and progressive-relapsing multiple sclerosis were all included among the disease courses.

V shed 3 bases and J shed 7 bases, with 12 bases lying between them. The CDR3 spans 12 residues. Germline values: CDR1 SQVTM, CDR2 ANQGSEA. With respect to this clonotype: Its antigen is unknown.

Unique molecular identifiers tagged the TCR beta cDNA libraries. The source material, about 0.9 to 11 million T cells, gave rise to 400,000 to 550,000 cDNA molecules. TCRdb redid the calling of the PCR reads with MiXCR, one entry per CDR3 protein. This sample has hundreds of thousands of distinct CDR3 sequences; more than 50% occur once, and the top ten carry over 9%. Overall study results and limits: Normalized Chao1 diversity was significantly reduced in patients versus controls. Roughly 5 TRBV segments, TRBV5-6, TRBV5-1 and TRBV20-1 among them, were found more frequent in patients than controls. Analysis by F measure revealed that same-batch samples clustered strongly together.

The source is a girl aged 2 to 9 with multiple sclerosis. The material sequenced was blood. The chain recombines TRBV29-1 with TRBJ1-2; D remains ambiguous. CDR3 region: CSVDGYRGGYTF. Here the CDR3 DNA reads TGCAGCGTTGACGGATATCGAGGTGGCTACACCTTC.